This TCR beta chain comes out of a study of graft-versus-host responses after intestinal transplantation. Study at large: Multivisceral, liver-intestinal, or isolated intestinal transplants were given to recipients.

In the case of this clone: Its target is unknown.

Sequenced by immunoSEQ multiplex PCR; TCRdb stores in-frame clones only, minus some. The sample lists around 90,000 clones; roughly 92% were seen once. V shed 3 bases and J 5 bases; nucleotides not matched to a gene: 10. This CDR3 has 16 amino acids. CDR1 is SGHRS and CDR2 is YFSETQ in the germline V gene. The TCR originated in a human donor who received an intestinal transplant. The chain uses TRBV5-1 and TRBJ2-5; 10 bases line up with TRBD2. The sequenced sample was unstimulated CD4+ T cells sorted from spleen or lymph node cells, obtained before intestinal transplant. In nucleotides, the CDR3 is TGCGCCAGCAGCTCTAGTCTAGCGGGAGAGGTGGAGACCCAGTACTTC. Amino acids: CASSSSLAGEVETQYF.